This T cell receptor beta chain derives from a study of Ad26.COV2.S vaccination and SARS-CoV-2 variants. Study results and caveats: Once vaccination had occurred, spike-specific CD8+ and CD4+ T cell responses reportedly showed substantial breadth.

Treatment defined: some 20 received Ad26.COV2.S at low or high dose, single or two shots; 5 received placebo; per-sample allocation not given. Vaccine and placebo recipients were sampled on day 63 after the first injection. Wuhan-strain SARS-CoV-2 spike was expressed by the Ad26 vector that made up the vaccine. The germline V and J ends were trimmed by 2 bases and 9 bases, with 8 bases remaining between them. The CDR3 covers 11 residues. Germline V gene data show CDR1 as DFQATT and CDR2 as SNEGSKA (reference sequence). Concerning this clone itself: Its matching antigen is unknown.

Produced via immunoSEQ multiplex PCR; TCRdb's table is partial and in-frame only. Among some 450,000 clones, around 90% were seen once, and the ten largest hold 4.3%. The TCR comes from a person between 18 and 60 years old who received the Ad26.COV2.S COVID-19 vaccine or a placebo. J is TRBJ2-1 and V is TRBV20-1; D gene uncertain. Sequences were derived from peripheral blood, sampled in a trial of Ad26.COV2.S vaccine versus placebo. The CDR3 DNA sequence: TGCAGTGCTAGATTAATCCGTGAGCAGTTCTTC. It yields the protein CSARLIREQFF.